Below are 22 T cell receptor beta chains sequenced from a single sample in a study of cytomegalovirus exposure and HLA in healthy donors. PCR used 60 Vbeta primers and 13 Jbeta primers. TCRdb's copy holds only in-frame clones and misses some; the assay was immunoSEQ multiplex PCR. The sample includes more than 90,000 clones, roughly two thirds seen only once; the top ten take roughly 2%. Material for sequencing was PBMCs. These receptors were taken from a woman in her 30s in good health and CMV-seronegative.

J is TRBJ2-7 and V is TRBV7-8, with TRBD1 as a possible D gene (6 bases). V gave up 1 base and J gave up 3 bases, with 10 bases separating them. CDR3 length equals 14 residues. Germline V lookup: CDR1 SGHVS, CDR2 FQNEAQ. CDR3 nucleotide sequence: TGTGCCAGCAGCTTAGTCAACAGGGTCTACGAGCAGTACTTC. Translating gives CASSLVNRVYEQYF.

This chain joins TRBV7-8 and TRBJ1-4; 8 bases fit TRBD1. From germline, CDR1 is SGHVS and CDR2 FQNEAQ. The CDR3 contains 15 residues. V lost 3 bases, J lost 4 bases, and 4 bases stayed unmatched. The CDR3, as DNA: TGTGCCAGCAGCTTCTTACAGGGGGGTAATGAAAAACTGTTTTTT. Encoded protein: CASSFLQGGNEKLFF.

DNA for the CDR3: TGCGCCAGCAGCCCACAGGGATATAGCAATCAGCCCCAGCATTTT. It yields the protein CASSPQGYSNQPQHF. The chain has TRBV5-1 and TRBJ1-5; maybe TRBD1 (6 bases). Germline-derived CDR1 and CDR2 are SGHRS and YFSETQ. V shed 4 bases and J shed 0 bases, with 11 bases lying between them. The CDR3 length is 15 residues.

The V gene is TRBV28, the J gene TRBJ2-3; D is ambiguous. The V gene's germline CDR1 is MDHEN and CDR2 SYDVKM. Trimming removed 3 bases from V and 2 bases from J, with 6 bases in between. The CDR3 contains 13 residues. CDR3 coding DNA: TGTGCCAGCAGTTTTCGGGTCACAGATACGCAGTATTTT. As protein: CASSFRVTDTQYF.

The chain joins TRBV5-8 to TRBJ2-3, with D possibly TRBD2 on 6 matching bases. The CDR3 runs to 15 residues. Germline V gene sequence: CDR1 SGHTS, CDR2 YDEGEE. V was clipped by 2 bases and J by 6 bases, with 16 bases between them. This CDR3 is CASSFRGFEVDTQYF. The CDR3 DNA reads TGTGCCAGCAGCTTCCGGGGGTTCGAGGTTGATACGCAGTATTTT.

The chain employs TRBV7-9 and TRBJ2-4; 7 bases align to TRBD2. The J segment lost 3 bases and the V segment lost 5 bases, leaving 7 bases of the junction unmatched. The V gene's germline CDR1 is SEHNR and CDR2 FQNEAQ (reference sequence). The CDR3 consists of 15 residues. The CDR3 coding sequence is TGTGCCAGCAGCGGCGGGGGTAAGGACAAAAACATTCAGTACTTC. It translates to CASSGGGKDKNIQYF. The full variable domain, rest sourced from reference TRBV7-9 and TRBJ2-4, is DTGVSQNPRHKITKRGQNVTFRCDPISEHNRLYWYRQTLGQGPEFLTYFQNEAQLEKSRLLSDRFSAERPKGSFSTLEIQRTEQGDSAMYLCASSGGGKDKNIQYFGAGTRLSVL.

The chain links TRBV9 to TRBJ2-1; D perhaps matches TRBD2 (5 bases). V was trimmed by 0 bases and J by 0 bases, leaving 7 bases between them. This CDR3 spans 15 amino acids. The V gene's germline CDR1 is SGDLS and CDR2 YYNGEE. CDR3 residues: CASSVVGDSYNEQFF. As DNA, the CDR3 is TGTGCCAGCAGCGTAGTCGGGGACTCCTACAATGAGCAGTTCTTC.

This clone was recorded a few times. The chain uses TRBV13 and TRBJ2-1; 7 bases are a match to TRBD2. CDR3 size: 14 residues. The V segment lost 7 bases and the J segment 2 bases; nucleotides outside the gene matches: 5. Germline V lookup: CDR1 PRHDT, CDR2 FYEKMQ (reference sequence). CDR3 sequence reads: CASTSGAAYNEQFF. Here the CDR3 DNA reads TGTGCCAGCACGAGCGGGGCGGCCTACAATGAGCAGTTCTTC.

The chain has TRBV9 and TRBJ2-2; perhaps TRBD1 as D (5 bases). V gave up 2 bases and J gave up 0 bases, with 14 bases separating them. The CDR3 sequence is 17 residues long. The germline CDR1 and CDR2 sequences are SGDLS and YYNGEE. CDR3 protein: CASSVMVGQPNTGELFF. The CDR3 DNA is TGTGCCAGCAGCGTTATGGTGGGGCAACCGAACACCGGGGAGCTGTTTTTT.

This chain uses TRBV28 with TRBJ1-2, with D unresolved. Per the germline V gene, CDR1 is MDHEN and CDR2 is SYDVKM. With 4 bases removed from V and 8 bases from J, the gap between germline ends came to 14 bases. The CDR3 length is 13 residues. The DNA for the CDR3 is TGTGCCAGCAGTTACAAGCGAGACGCGGGCTACACCTTC. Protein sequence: CASSYKRDAGYTF.

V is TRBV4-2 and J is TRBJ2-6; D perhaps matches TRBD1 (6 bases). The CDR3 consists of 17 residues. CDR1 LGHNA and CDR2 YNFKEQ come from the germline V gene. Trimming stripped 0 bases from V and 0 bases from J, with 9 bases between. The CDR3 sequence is CASSQDGDNSGANVLTF. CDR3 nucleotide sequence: TGTGCCAGCAGCCAAGATGGGGACAACTCTGGGGCCAACGTCCTGACTTTC.

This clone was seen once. The CDR3: CASSYGGEGNQPQHF. CDR3 bases: TGTGCCAGCAGTTACGGAGGGGAGGGCAATCAGCCCCAGCATTTT. The genes are TRBV6-5 and TRBJ1-5, with D perhaps matching TRBD1 (5 bases). The CDR3 contains 15 residues. Germline V gene sequence: CDR1 MNHEY, CDR2 SVGAGI. Deletions cut 2 bases from V and 2 bases from J, with 10 bases between.

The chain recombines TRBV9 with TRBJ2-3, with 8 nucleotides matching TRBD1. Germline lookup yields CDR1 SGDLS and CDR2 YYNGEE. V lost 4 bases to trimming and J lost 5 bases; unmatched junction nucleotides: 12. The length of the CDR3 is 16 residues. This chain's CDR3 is CASSTKDRDVLDTQYF. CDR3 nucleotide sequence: TGTGCCAGCAGCACTAAGGACAGGGATGTTTTAGATACGCAGTATTTT.

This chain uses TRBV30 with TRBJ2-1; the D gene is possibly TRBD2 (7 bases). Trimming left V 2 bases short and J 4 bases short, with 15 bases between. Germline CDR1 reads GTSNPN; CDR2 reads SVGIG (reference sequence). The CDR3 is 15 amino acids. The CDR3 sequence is CAWSRRGGTYNEQFF. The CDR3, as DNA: TGTGCCTGGAGTAGGAGGGGGGGCACTTACAATGAGCAGTTCTTC.

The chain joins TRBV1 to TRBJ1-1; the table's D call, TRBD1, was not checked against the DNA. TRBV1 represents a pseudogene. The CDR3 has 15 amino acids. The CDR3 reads CTSSHLDRFNTEAFF. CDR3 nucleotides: TGCACCAGCAGCCACCTCGACAGGTTCAACACTGAAGCTTTCTTT.

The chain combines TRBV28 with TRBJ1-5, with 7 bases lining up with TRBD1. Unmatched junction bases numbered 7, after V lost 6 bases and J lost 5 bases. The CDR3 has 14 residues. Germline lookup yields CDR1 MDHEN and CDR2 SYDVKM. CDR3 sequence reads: CASSQGGADQPQHF. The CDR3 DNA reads TGTGCCAGCAGCCAGGGGGGAGCTGATCAGCCCCAGCATTTT.

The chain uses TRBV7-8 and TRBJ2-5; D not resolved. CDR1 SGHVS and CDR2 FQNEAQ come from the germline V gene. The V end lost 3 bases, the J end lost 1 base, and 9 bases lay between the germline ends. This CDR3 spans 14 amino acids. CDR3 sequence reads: CASSFVSSQETQYF. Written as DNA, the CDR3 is TGTGCCAGCAGCTTTGTTAGTAGCCAAGAGACCCAGTACTTC.

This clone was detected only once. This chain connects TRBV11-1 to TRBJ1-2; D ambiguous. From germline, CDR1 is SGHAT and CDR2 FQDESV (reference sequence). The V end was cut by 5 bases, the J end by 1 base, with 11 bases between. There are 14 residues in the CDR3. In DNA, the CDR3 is TGTGCCAGCAGCCGAGGACGGGATAACTATGGCTACACCTTC. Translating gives CASSRGRDNYGYTF.

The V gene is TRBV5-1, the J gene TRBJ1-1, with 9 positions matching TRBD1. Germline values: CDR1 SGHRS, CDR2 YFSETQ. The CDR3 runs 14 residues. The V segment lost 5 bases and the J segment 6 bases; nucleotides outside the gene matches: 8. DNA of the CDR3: TGCGCCAGCAGACCGACAGGGGGAGAGGCTGAAGCTTTCTTT. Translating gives CASRPTGGEAEAFF. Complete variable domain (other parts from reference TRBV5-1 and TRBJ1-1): KAGVTQTPRYLIKTRGQQVTLSCSPISGHRSVSWYQQTPGQGLQFLFEYFSETQRNKGNFPGRFSGRQFSNSRSEMNVSTLELGDSALYLCASRPTGGEAEAFFGQGTRLTVV.

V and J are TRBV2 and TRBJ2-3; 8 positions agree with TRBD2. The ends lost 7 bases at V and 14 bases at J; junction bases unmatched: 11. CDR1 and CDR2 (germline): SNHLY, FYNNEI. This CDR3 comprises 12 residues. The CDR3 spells CASTYTAGAPYF. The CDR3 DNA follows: TGTGCCAGCACCTACACAGCGGGAGCCCCGTATTTT.

CDR3 DNA: TGTGCCAGCAGTTTATCCCCTGGGGCCGATGAAAAACTGTTTTTT. This encodes CASSLSPGADEKLFF. The V call is TRBV27, the J call TRBJ1-4, with D possibly matching TRBD1 (5 bases). Germline V CDR1 and CDR2: MNHEY, SMNVEV (reference sequence). CDR3 length equals 15 residues. V lost 0 bases, J lost 6 bases, and 11 bases lay in between.

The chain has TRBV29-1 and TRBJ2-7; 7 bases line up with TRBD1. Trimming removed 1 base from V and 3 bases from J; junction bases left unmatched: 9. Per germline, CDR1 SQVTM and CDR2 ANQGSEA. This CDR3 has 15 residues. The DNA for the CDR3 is TGCAGCGTTGAAGGCTTTACACAGGGGATCTACGAGCAGTACTTC. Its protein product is CSVEGFTQGIYEQYF.